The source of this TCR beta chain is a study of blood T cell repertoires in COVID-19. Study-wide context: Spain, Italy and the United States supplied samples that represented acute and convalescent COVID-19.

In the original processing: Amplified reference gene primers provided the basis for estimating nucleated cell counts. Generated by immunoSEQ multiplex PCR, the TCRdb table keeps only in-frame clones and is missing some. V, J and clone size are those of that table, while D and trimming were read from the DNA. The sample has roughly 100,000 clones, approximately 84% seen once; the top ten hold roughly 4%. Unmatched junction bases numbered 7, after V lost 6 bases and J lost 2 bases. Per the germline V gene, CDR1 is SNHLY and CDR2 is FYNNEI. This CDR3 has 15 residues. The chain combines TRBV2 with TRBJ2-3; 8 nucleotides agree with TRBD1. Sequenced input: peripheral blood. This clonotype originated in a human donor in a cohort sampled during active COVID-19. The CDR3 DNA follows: TGTGCCAGCAGCAGACAGGGGACCCTCACAGATACGCAGTATTTT. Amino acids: CASSRQGTLTDTQYF.